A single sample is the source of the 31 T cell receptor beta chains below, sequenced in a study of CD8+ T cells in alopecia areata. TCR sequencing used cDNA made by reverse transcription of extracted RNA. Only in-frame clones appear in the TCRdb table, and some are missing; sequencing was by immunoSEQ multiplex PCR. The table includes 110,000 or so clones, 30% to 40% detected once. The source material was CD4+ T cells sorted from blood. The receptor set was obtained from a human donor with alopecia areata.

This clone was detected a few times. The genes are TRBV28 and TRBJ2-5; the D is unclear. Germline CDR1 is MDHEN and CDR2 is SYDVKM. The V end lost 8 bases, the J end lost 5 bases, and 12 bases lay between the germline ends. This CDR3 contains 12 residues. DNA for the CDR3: TGTGCCAGCGGTGGGTTAGGCGAGACCCAGTACTTC. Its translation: CASGGLGETQYF.

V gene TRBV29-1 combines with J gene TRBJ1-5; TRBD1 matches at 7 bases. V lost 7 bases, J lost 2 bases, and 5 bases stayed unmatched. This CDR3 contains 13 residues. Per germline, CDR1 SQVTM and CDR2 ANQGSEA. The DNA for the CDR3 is TGCAGCGCTTTGCAGGGGGGCAATCAGCCCCAGCATTTT. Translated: CSALQGGNQPQHF.

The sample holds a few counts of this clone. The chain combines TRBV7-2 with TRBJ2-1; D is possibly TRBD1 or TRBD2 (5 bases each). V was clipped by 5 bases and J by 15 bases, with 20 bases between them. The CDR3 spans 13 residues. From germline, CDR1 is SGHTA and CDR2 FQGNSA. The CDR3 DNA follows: TGTGCCAGCAGCCCTCTTAGGGGAGCCTTTTGGTTCTTC. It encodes CASSPLRGAFWFF.

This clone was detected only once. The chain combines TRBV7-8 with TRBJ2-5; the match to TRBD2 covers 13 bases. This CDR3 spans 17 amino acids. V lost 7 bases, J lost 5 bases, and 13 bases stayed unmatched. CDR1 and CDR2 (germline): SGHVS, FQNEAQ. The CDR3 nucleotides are TGTGCCAGCAAGCCGGGACTAGCGGGACGGGGAGGGGAGACCCAGTACTTC. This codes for CASKPGLAGRGGETQYF.

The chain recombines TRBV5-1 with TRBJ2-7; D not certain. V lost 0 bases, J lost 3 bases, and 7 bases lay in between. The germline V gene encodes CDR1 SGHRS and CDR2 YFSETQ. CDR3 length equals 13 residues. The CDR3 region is CASSLDSVYEQYF. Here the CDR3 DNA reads TGCGCCAGCAGCTTGGACAGTGTCTACGAGCAGTACTTC. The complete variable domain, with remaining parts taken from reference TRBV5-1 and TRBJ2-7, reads KAGVTQTPRYLIKTRGQQVTLSCSPISGHRSVSWYQQTPGQGLQFLFEYFSETQRNKGNFPGRFSGRQFSNSRSEMNVSTLELGDSALYLCASSLDSVYEQYFGPGTRLTVT.

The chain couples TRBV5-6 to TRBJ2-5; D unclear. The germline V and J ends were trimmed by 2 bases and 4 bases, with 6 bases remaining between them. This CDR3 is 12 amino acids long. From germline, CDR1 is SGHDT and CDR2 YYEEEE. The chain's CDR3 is CASSFWAETQYF. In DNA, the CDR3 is TGTGCCAGCAGCTTTTGGGCAGAGACCCAGTACTTC.

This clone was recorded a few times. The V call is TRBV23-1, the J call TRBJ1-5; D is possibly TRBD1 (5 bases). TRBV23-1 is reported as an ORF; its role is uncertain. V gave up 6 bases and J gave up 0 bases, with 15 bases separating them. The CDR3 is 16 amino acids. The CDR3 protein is CASRLTGTHSNQPQHF. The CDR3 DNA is TGCGCCAGCAGACTAACAGGAACTCATAGCAATCAGCCCCAGCATTTT.

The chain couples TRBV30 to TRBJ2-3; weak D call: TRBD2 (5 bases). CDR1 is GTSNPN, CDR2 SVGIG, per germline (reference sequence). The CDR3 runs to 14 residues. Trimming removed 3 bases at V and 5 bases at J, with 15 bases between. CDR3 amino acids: CAWRRTASGDTQYF. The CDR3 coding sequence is TGTGCCTGGAGACGGACTGCTTCTGGAGATACGCAGTATTTT.

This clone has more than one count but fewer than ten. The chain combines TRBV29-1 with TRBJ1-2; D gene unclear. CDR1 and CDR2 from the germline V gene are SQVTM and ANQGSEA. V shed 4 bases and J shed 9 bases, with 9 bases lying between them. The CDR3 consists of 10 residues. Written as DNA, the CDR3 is TGCAGCGTTGGGGATCGCCGCTACACCTTC. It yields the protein CSVGDRRYTF.

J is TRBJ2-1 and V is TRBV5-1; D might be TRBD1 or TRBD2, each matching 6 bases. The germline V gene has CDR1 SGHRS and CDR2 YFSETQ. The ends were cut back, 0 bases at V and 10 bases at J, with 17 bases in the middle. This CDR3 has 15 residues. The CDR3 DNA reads TGCGCCAGCAGCTTGGAGGGGGAGGCGTTGGTAGAGCAGTTCTTC. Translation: CASSLEGEALVEQFF.

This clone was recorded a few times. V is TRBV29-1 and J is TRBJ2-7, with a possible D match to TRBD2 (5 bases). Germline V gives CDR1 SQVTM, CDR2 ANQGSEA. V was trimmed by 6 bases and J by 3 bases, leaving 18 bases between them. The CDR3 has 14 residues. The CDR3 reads CSVRPRLSGYEQYF. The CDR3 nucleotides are TGCAGCGTCCGGCCGAGATTGAGCGGCTACGAGCAGTACTTC.

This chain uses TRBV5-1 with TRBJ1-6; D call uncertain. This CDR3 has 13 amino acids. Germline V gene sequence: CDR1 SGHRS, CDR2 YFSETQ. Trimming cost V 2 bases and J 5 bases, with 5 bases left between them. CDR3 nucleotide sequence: TGCGCCAGCAGCTTCGGAGATAATTCACCCCTCCACTTT. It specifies CASSFGDNSPLHF.

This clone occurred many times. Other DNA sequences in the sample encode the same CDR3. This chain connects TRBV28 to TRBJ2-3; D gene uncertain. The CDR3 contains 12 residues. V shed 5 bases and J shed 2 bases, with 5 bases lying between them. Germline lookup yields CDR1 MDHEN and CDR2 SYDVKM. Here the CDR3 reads CASSLSTDTQYF. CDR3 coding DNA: TGTGCCAGCAGTCTGTCCACAGATACGCAGTATTTT.

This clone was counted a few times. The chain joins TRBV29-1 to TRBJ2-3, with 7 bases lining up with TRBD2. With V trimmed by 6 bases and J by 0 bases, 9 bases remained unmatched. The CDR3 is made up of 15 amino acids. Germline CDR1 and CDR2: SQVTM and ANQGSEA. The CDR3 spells CSVQPSGASTDTQYF. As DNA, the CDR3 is TGCAGCGTCCAACCCAGCGGGGCTAGCACAGATACGCAGTATTTT.

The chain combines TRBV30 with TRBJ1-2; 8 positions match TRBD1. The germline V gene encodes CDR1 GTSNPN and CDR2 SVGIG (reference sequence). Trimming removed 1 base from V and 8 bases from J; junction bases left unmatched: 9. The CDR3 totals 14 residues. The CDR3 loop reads CAWSGSRGLDGYTF. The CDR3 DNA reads TGTGCCTGGAGTGGGTCCAGGGGGCTAGACGGCTACACCTTC. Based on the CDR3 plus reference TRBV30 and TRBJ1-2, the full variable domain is SQTIHQWPATLVQPVGSPLSLECTVEGTSNPNLYWYRQAAGRGLQLLFYSVGIGQISSEVPQNLSASRPQDRQFILSSKKLLLSDSGFYLCAWSGSRGLDGYTFGSGTRLTVV.

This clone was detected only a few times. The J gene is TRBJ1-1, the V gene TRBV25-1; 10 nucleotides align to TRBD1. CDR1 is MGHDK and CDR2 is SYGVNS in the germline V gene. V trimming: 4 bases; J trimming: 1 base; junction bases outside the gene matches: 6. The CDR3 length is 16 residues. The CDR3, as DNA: TGTGCCAGCAGTGTTGACAGGGGGCGACCGAACACTGAAGCTTTCTTT. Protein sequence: CASSVDRGRPNTEAFF.

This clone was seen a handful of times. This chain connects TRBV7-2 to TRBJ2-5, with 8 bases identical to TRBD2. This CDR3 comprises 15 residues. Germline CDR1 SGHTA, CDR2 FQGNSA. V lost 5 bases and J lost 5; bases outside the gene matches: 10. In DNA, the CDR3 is TGTGCCAGCAGCCCCCAGCGGGGGCGGGGGGAGACCCAGTACTTC. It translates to CASSPQRGRGETQYF.

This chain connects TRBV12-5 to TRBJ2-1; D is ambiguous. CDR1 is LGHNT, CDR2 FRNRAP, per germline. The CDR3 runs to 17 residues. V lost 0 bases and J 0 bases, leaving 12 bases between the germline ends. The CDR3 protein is CASGLVVPRSSYNEQFF. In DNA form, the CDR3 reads TGTGCTAGTGGTTTGGTCGTCCCTCGGAGCTCCTACAATGAGCAGTTCTTC.

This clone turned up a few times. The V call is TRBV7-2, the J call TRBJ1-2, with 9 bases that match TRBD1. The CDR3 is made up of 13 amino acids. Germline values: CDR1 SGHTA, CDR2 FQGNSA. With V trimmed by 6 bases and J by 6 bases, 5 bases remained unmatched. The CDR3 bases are TGTGCCAGCAGGGGACAGGGAGGGGATGGCTACACCTTC. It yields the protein CASRGQGGDGYTF.

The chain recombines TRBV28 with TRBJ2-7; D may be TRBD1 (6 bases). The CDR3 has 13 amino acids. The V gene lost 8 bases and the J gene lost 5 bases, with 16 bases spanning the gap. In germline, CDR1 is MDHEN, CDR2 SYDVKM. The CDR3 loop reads CASFRPGAHEQYF. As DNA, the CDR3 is TGTGCCAGCTTCCGGCCAGGGGCCCACGAGCAGTACTTC.

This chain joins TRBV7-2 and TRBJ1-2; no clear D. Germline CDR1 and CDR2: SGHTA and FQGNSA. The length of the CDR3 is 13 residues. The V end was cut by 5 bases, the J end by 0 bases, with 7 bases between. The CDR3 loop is CASSADSNYGYTF. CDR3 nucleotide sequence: TGTGCCAGCAGCGCCGACTCTAACTATGGCTACACCTTC.

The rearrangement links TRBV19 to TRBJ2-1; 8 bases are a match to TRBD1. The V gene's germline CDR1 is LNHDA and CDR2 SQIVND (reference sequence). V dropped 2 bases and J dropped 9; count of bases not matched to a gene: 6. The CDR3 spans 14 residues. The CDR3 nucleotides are TGTGCCAGTAGTATACGGCAGGGGGCAGTTGAGCAGTTCTTC. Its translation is CASSIRQGAVEQFF.

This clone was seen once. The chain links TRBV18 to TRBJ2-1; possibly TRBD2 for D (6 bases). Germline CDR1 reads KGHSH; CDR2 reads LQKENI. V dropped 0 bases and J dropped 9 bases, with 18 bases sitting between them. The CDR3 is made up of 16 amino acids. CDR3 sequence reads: CASSPPQRSGWTEQFF. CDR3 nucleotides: TGTGCCAGCTCACCACCCCAGCGAAGCGGGTGGACTGAGCAGTTCTTC. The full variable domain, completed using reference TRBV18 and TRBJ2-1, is NAGVMQNPRHLVRRRGQEARLRCSPMKGHSHVYWYRQLPEEGLKFMVYLQKENIIDESGMPKERFSAEFPKEGPSILRIQQVVRGDSAAYFCASSPPQRSGWTEQFFGPGTRLTVL.

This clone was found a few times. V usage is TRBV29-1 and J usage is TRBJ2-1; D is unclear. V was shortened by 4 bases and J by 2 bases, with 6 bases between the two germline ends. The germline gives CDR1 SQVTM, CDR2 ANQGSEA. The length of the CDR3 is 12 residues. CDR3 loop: CSVGFAYNEQFF. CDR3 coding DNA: TGCAGCGTTGGATTCGCCTACAATGAGCAGTTCTTC.

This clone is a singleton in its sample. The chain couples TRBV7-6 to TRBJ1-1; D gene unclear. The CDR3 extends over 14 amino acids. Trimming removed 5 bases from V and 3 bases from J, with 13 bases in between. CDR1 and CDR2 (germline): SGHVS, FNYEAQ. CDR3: CASSPRVGYTEAFF. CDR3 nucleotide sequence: TGTGCCAGCAGCCCGCGCGTGGGGTACACTGAAGCTTTCTTT.

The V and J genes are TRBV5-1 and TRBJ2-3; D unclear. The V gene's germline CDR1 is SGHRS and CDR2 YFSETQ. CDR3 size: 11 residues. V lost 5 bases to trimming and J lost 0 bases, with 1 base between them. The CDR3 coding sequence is TGCGCCAGCAGGAGCACAGATACGCAGTATTTT. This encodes CASRSTDTQYF. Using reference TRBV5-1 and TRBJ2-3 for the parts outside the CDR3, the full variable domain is KAGVTQTPRYLIKTRGQQVTLSCSPISGHRSVSWYQQTPGQGLQFLFEYFSETQRNKGNFPGRFSGRQFSNSRSEMNVSTLELGDSALYLCASRSTDTQYFGPGTRLTVL.

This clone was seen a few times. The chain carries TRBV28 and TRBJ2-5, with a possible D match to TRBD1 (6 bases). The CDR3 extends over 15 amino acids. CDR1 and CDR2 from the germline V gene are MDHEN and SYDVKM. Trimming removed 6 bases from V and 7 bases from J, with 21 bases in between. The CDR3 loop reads CASRAYRAGSGTQYF. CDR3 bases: TGTGCCAGCAGAGCCTACAGGGCCGGATCGGGGACCCAGTACTTC. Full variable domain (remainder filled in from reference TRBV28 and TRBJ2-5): DVKVTQSSRYLVKRTGEKVFLECVQDMDHENMFWYRQDPGLGLRLIYFSYDVKMKEKGDIPEGYSVSREKKERFSLILESASTNQTSMYLCASRAYRAGSGTQYFGPGTRLLVL.

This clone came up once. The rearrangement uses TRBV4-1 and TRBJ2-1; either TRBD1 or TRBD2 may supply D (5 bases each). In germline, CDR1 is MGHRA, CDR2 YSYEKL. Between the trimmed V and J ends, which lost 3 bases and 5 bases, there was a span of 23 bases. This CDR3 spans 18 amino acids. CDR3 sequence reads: CASSQGRLRSGPHNEQFF. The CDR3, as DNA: TGCGCCAGCAGCCAGGGACGCCTCCGGTCGGGGCCCCACAATGAGCAGTTCTTC.

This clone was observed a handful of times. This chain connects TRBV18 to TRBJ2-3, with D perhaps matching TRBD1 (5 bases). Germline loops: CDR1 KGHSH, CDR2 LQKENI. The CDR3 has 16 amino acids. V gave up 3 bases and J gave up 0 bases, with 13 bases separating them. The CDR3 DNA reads TGTGCCAGCTCACCGATATCGACAGAAAGCACAGATACGCAGTATTTT. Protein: CASSPISTESTDTQYF.

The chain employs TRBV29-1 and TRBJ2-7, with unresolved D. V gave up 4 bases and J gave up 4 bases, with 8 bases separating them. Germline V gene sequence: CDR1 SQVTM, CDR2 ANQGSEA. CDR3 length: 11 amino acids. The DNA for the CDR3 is TGCAGCGTTGGGGCCGAATACGAGCAGTACTTC. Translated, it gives CSVGAEYEQYF.

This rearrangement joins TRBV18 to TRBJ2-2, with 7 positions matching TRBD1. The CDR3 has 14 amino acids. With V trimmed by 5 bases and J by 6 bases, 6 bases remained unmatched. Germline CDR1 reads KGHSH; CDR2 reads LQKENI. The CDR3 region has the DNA TGTGCCAGCTCATCCGGGACAGCCGCCGGGGAGCTGTTTTTT. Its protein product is CASSSGTAAGELFF.